A single sample gave rise to the 29 T cell receptor beta chains below, sequenced in a study of blood T cell repertoires in COVID-19. Some clones are missing from TCRdb's copy, which holds only in-frame ones; the method was immunoSEQ multiplex PCR. The sample records about 250,000 clones, approximately 85% being singletons. Source material: peripheral blood. The source of these receptors is a woman older than 75 with COVID-19, enrolled during active disease.

The genes are TRBV5-1 and TRBJ1-3, with D tentatively TRBD1 (5 bases). This CDR3 is 14 amino acids long. The V gene lost 4 bases and the J gene lost 1 base, with 9 bases spanning the gap. Germline V gene lookup returns CDR1 SGHRS and CDR2 YFSETQ. The CDR3 protein is CASSVTASGNTIYF. The CDR3 DNA reads TGCGCCAGCAGCGTGACAGCTTCTGGAAACACCATATATTTT.

The table lists this clone with a count of one. The gene calls are TRBV4-2 and TRBJ2-1; tentatively, D is TRBD2 (6 bases). The CDR3 totals 15 residues. Germline values: CDR1 LGHNA, CDR2 YNFKEQ. V lost 3 bases and J lost 5, with 14 bases in between. The CDR3: CASSQLTGTDNEQFF. In DNA form, the CDR3 reads TGTGCCAGCAGCCAGCTAACCGGGACTGACAATGAGCAGTTCTTC.

This chain links TRBV3-1 (or the pseudogene TRBV3-2) with TRBJ1-6, with 10 bases identical to TRBD1. The CDR3 covers 14 residues. Germline V gene lookup returns CDR1 LGHDT and CDR2 YNNKEL (reference sequence). V trimming: 5 bases; J trimming: 11 bases; junction bases outside the gene matches: 6. The CDR3 sequence: CASSGTGVGPPLHF. The CDR3 nucleotides read TGTGCCAGCAGCGGGACAGGGGTCGGTCCACCCCTCCACTTT.

This chain connects TRBV6-5 to TRBJ1-1; 8 bases agree with TRBD1. The germline V gene has CDR1 MNHEY and CDR2 SVGAGI. V was clipped by 6 bases and J by 1 base; unmatched bases: 1. The CDR3 consists of 13 residues. For the CDR3, the DNA is TGTGCCAGCAGGGGGACAGGGAACACTGAAGCTTTCTTT. Translating it yields CASRGTGNTEAFF.

The DNA of the CDR3 is TGTGCCAGCAGCTTCGGGGGGGTGAACACTGAAGCTTTCTTT. It specifies CASSFGGVNTEAFF. The chain links TRBV7-8 to TRBJ1-1; TRBD1 might be the D (5 bases). Trimming cost V 3 bases and J 0 bases, with 8 bases left between them. This CDR3 has 14 amino acids. Germline V gene data show CDR1 as SGHVS and CDR2 as FQNEAQ.

This chain connects TRBV4-2 to TRBJ1-5; TRBD1 aligns across 7 bases. CDR1 and CDR2 from the germline V gene are LGHNA and YNFKEQ. The CDR3 consists of 16 residues. J was trimmed by 5 bases and V by 1 base; bases with no gene match: 8. The chain's CDR3 is CASSQARQGRDQPQHF. In nucleotides, the CDR3 is TGTGCCAGCAGCCAAGCTCGACAGGGAAGGGATCAGCCCCAGCATTTT.

This chain connects TRBV18 to TRBJ1-2; the match to TRBD1 covers 8 bases. Germline CDR1 and CDR2: KGHSH and LQKENI. The CDR3 sequence is 15 residues long. Unmatched junction bases numbered 14, after V lost 6 bases and J lost 8 bases. DNA for the CDR3: TGTGCCAGCTCCCCCGGGCGGGGACAGGTGAGAGGCTACACCTTC. It specifies CASSPGRGQVRGYTF.

V usage is TRBV29-1 and J usage is TRBJ2-5; D ambiguous. Germline assignment: CDR1 SQVTM and CDR2 ANQGSEA. V lost 4 bases, J lost 0 bases, and 6 bases lay in between. This CDR3 spans 12 amino acids. CDR3 residues: CSVGQYQETQYF. CDR3 DNA sequence: TGCAGCGTTGGCCAGTACCAAGAGACCCAGTACTTC.

This sequence joins TRBV6-5 and TRBJ2-1; tentatively, D is TRBD2 (5 bases). The germline V gene encodes CDR1 MNHEY and CDR2 SVGAGI. Trimming shortened V by 8 bases and J by 4 bases, and 9 bases separated the two germline ends. The CDR3 covers 12 residues. CDR3 sequence: CASGERYNEQFF. CDR3 nucleotides: TGTGCCAGCGGGGAGAGATACAATGAGCAGTTCTTC.

This clone has just one count. The identical CDR3 is also encoded by other nucleotide sequences in the sample. The chain carries TRBV18 and TRBJ1-3; D might be TRBD1 (5 bases). V lost 1 base and J lost 1, with 11 bases in between. The CDR3 totals 16 residues. CDR1 and CDR2 from the germline V gene are KGHSH and LQKENI. The CDR3 DNA follows: TGTGCCAGCTCACCACAGCAGGGTGGATCTGGAAACACCATATATTTT. This translates into CASSPQQGGSGNTIYF.

The table lists this clone with a count of one. V usage is TRBV4-1 and J usage is TRBJ2-3; D uncertain. From germline, CDR1 is MGHRA and CDR2 YSYEKL. The CDR3 is 14 amino acids. Trimming cost V 6 bases and J 1 base, with 11 bases left between them. The CDR3 sequence is CASRRLVGTDTQYF. The CDR3 DNA reads TGCGCCAGCAGGAGGCTAGTCGGCACAGATACGCAGTATTTT.

Of note for this clone: Other DNA sequences in this specimen translate into the identical CDR3. The chain carries TRBV6-5 and TRBJ2-5, with D possibly matching TRBD2 (6 bases). Per the germline V gene, CDR1 is MNHEY and CDR2 is SVGAGI. The CDR3 is 13 residues long. V lost 2 bases, J lost 2 bases, and 6 bases lay in between. CDR3 sequence reads: CASSYGGQETQYF. In DNA form, the CDR3 reads TGTGCCAGCAGTTACGGAGGGCAAGAGACCCAGTACTTC.

The chain links TRBV5-1 to TRBJ2-1; 9 nucleotides agree with TRBD2. The CDR3 covers 14 residues. In germline, CDR1 is SGHRS, CDR2 YFSETQ. J lost 15 bases, V lost 7 bases, and 17 bases had no gene match. The CDR3 DNA sequence: TGCGCCAGCCGACCCGGGGCGGGGGGGCCCTTCCCGTTCTTC. Translated: CASRPGAGGPFPFF.

The chain couples TRBV6-5 to TRBJ1-1; 11 bases align to TRBD1. CDR3 size: 13 residues. V lost 5 bases and J lost 7; bases outside the gene matches: 3. Germline V gene sequence: CDR1 MNHEY, CDR2 SVGAGI. The chain's CDR3 is CASSTGTGGEAFF. The CDR3 DNA reads as TGTGCCAGCAGTACCGGGACAGGGGGTGAAGCTTTCTTT.

The V and J genes are TRBV28 and TRBJ1-2, with unresolved D. Germline V gene data show CDR1 as MDHEN and CDR2 as SYDVKM. V was shortened by 6 bases and J by 8 bases, with 13 bases between the two germline ends. The CDR3 sequence is 12 residues long. CDR3 nucleotide sequence: TGTGCCAGCAGCAAGCCCGGGAGGGGCTACACCTTC. Its protein is CASSKPGRGYTF.

V and J are TRBV18 and TRBJ2-3; 9 nucleotides match TRBD2. The germline V gene has CDR1 KGHSH and CDR2 LQKENI. Germline trimming cut 3 bases from V and 1 base from J; bases unmatched to any gene: 14. The CDR3 has 19 residues. The CDR3 spells CASSPILNSGGFGTDTQYF. CDR3 in DNA: TGTGCCAGCTCACCGATTCTGAATAGCGGGGGATTTGGCACAGATACGCAGTATTTT.

This chain connects TRBV29-1 to TRBJ2-3; TRBD2 is a possible D gene (6 bases). Germline-derived CDR1 and CDR2 are SQVTM and ANQGSEA. V lost 4 bases, J lost 2 bases, and 10 bases lay in between. The CDR3 totals 13 residues. CDR3 nucleotides: TGCAGCGTTGTAGCGGACTACACAGATACGCAGTATTTT. It translates to CSVVADYTDTQYF.

The rearrangement links TRBV3-1 (or the pseudogene TRBV3-2) to TRBJ1-1, with 8 bases aligning to TRBD1. The CDR3 totals 17 residues. The J segment lost 4 bases and the V segment lost 4 bases, leaving 14 bases of the junction unmatched. CDR1 is LGHDT, CDR2 YNNKEL, per germline (reference sequence). CDR3 sequence: CASSPDRTGPFGTEAFF. Written as DNA, the CDR3 is TGTGCCAGCAGCCCTGATCGGACAGGGCCTTTCGGCACTGAAGCTTTCTTT.

The table lists this clone with a few counts. CDR3 sequence: CVRSLPGTGMFSGELFF. CDR3 nucleotide sequence: TGTGTCAGAAGCCTTCCCGGGACAGGGATGTTTTCCGGGGAGCTGTTTTTT. V is TRBV7-5 and J is TRBJ2-2; TRBD1 is the table's D call and was not checked against the DNA. TRBV7-5 is tagged as a pseudogene. There are 17 residues in the CDR3.

The gene calls are TRBV18 and TRBJ2-6; perhaps TRBD2 as D (6 bases). V was clipped by 3 bases and J by 0 bases, with 12 bases between them. The CDR3 length is 17 residues. CDR1 is KGHSH and CDR2 is LQKENI in the germline V gene. This chain's CDR3 is CASSPPGESSGANVLTF. The CDR3 DNA reads as TGTGCCAGCTCACCTCCGGGGGAGAGCTCTGGGGCCAACGTCCTGACTTTC.

The chain uses TRBV5-3 and TRBJ2-1; D unresolved. TRBV5-3 is placed among ORFs of uncertain function. The CDR3 loop spans 16 amino acids. Trimming took 0 bases from V and 4 from J, leaving 14 bases between them. CDR3 sequence (DNA): TGTGCCAGAAGCTTGGTCCGGGTGGCATCGTACAATGAGCAGTTCTTC. Translation gives CARSLVRVASYNEQFF.

The V call is TRBV6-5, the J call TRBJ1-3; tentatively, D is TRBD1 (5 bases). The CDR3 is 14 amino acids. CDR1 is MNHEY, CDR2 SVGAGI, per germline. V was cut by 9 bases and J by 4 bases, with 16 bases left in between. CDR3: CARSNGGPGNTIYF. The CDR3 DNA reads TGTGCCAGGAGTAACGGGGGACCAGGAAACACCATATATTTT.

This chain connects TRBV7-2 to TRBJ1-6; TRBD1 agrees at 7 bases. Losses at the gene ends were 5 bases for V and 10 bases for J; bases not matched to a gene: 8. This CDR3 is built from 14 residues. Germline values: CDR1 SGHTA, CDR2 FQGNSA. In DNA, the CDR3 is TGTGCCAGCAGCGTTACAGGGGATGGATCACCCCTCCACTTT. Protein product: CASSVTGDGSPLHF.

This sequence joins TRBV30 and TRBJ1-6; D perhaps matches TRBD1 (5 bases). V was pared by 1 base and J by 10 bases, with 11 bases between. The germline V gene has CDR1 GTSNPN and CDR2 SVGIG (reference sequence). This CDR3 is 13 amino acids long. The CDR3 DNA reads as TGTGCCTGGAGTGGCCAGGGTAGCTCACCCCTCCACTTT. Translating gives CAWSGQGSSPLHF.

The V call is TRBV7-5, the J call TRBJ1-1. TRBV7-5 is marked as a pseudogene. The CDR3 spans 15 residues. This chain's CDR3 is CVRTMRGGDRTEAFF. The CDR3 region has the DNA TGTGTCAGAACTATGAGGGGGGGGGATCGTACTGAAGCTTTCTTT.

The V call is TRBV7-2, the J call TRBJ1-1; D might be TRBD1 (5 bases). There are 13 residues in the CDR3. V was shortened by 8 bases and J by 6 bases, with 16 bases between the two germline ends. Per the germline V gene, CDR1 is SGHTA and CDR2 is FQGNSA. The CDR3 region is CASLWGGVAEAFF. The CDR3, as DNA: TGTGCCAGCTTGTGGGGAGGGGTTGCTGAAGCTTTCTTT.

The chain combines TRBV28 with TRBJ1-5; 10 bases line up with TRBD1. The CDR3 has 15 residues. With 6 bases clipped from V and 4 bases from J, the junction kept 6 bases outside the gene matches. Per the germline V gene, CDR1 is MDHEN and CDR2 is SYDVKM. The CDR3 loop is CASRATGGLNQPQHF. The CDR3 nucleotides are TGTGCCAGCAGGGCGACAGGGGGCTTAAATCAGCCCCAGCATTTT.

This sequence joins TRBV28 and TRBJ1-5; tentative D call: TRBD1 (6 bases). Germline CDR1 reads MDHEN; CDR2 reads SYDVKM. This CDR3 has 15 residues. Trimming pared 6 bases from V and 7 bases from J, leaving 19 bases between. The CDR3 DNA follows: TGTGCCAGCAGAATTCTCCGACAGGTCTGGCAGCCCCAGCATTTT. This encodes CASRILRQVWQPQHF.

This chain connects TRBV2 to TRBJ2-3; 9 positions match TRBD2. This CDR3 has 15 amino acids. The J segment lost 4 bases and the V segment lost 5 bases, leaving 7 bases of the junction unmatched. Germline CDR1 and CDR2: SNHLY and FYNNEI. The CDR3 sequence is CASSPGTSSPDTQYF. The CDR3, as DNA: TGTGCCAGCAGTCCCGGGACTAGCAGCCCAGATACGCAGTATTTT.